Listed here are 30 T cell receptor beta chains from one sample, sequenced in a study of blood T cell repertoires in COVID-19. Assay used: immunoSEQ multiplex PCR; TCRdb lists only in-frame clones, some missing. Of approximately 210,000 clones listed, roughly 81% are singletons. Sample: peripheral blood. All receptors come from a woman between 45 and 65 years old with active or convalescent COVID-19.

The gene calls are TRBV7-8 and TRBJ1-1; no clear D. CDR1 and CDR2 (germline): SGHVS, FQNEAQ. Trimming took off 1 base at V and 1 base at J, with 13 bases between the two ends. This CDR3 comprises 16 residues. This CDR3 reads CASSLGKSRPNTEAFF. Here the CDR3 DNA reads TGTGCCAGCAGCTTAGGAAAAAGCCGCCCGAACACTGAAGCTTTCTTT.

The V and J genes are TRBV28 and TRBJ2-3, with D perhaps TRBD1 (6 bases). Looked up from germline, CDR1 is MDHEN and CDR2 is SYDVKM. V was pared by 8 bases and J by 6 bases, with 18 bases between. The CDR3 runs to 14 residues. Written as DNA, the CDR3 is TGTGCCAGCTCCCGGACAGTCTGGCCGGATACGCAGTATTTT. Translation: CASSRTVWPDTQYF.

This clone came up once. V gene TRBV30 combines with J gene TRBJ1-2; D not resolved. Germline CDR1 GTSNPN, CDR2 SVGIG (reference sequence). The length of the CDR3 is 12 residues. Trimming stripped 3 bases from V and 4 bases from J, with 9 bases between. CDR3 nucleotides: TGTGCCTGGAGACCACAGAGCTATGGCTACACCTTC. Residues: CAWRPQSYGYTF.

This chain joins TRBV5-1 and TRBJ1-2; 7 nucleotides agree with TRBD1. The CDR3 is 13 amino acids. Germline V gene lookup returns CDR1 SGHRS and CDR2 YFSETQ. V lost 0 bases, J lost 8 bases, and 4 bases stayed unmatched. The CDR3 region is CASSLATGYGYTF. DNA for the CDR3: TGCGCCAGCAGCTTGGCGACAGGGTACGGCTACACCTTC.

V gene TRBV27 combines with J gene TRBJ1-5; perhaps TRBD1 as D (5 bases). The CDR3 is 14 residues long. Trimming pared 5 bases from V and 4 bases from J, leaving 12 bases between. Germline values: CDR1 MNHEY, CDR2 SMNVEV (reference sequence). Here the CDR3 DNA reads TGTGCCAGCAGTCCCCCTGGGGGGAATCAGCCCCAGCATTTT. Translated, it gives CASSPPGGNQPQHF.

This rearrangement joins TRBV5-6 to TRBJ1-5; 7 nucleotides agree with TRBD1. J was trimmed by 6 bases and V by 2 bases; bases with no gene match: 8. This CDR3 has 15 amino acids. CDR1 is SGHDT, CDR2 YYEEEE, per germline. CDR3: CASSFAGQRSQPQHF. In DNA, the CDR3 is TGTGCCAGCAGCTTTGCGGGACAGCGCTCTCAGCCCCAGCATTTT.

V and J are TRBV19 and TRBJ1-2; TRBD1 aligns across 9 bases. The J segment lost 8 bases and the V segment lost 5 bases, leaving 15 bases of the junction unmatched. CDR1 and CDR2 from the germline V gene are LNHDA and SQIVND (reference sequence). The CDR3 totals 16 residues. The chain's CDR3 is CASSSPGQGRGEGYTF. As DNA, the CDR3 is TGTGCCAGTAGTTCCCCGGGACAGGGAAGAGGGGAAGGCTACACCTTC.

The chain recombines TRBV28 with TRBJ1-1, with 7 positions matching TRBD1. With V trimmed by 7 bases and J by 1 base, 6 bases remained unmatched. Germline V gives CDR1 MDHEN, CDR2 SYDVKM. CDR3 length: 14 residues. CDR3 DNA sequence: TGTGCCAGCATCTTTGGACAGGAGAACACTGAAGCTTTCTTT. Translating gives CASIFGQENTEAFF.

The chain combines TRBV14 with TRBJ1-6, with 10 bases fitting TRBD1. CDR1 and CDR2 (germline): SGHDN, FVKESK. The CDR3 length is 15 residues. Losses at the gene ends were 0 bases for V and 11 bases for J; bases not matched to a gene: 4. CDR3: CASSQEGTGAAPLHF. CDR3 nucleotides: TGTGCCAGCAGCCAAGAAGGGACAGGGGCAGCACCCCTCCACTTT.

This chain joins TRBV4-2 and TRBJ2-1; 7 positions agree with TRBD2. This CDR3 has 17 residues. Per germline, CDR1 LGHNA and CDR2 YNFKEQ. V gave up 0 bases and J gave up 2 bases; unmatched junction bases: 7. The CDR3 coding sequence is TGTGCCAGCAGCCAAGATCTAGTGGGGGGGACCTACAATGAGCAGTTCTTC. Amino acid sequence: CASSQDLVGGTYNEQFF.

Written as DNA, the CDR3 is TGTGCCAGCAGCGTAGGGGGCTGGCAGCCCCAGCATTTT. Residues: CASSVGGWQPQHF. This rearrangement joins TRBV9 to TRBJ1-5, with TRBD1 as a possible D gene (5 bases). V shed 0 bases and J shed 7 bases, with 8 bases lying between them. CDR3 size: 13 residues. Germline V gene sequence: CDR1 SGDLS, CDR2 YYNGEE. The variable domain in full, completed from reference TRBV9 and TRBJ1-5, reads DSGVTQTPKHLITATGQRVTLRCSPRSGDLSVYWYQQSLDQGLQFLIQYYNGEERAKGNILERFSAQQFPDLHSELNLSSLELGDSALYFCASSVGGWQPQHFGDGTRLSIL.

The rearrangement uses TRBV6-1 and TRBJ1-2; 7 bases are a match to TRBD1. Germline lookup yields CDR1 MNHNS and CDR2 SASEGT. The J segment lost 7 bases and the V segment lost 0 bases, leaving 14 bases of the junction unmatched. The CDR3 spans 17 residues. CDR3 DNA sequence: TGTGCCAGCAGTGAAGCGGGGACAGCCTACCGAGGAGGTGGCTACACCTTC. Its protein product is CASSEAGTAYRGGGYTF.

The CDR3 DNA follows: TGTGCCAGCAGTTTGTTGGGAGGGGAGACCCAGTACTTC. This encodes CASSLLGGETQYF. The rearrangement links TRBV12-3 or TRBV12-4 to TRBJ2-5, with 7 nucleotides matching TRBD2. V was clipped by 3 bases and J by 5 bases; unmatched bases: 3. The CDR3 length is 13 residues.

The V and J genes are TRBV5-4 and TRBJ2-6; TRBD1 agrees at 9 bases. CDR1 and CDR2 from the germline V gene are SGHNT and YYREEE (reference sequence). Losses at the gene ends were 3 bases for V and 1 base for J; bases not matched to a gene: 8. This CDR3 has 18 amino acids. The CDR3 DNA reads TGTGCCAGCAGCTGGGGGCACAGGGGGCAATCTGGGGCCAACGTCCTGACTTTC. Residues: CASSWGHRGQSGANVLTF.

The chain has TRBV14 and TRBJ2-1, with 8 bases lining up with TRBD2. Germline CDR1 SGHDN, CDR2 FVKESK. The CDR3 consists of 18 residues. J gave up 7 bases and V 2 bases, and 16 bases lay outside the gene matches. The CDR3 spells CASSQTSPGGPRKNEQFF. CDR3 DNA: TGTGCCAGCAGCCAAACTTCGCCGGGAGGGCCAAGGAAAAATGAGCAGTTCTTC.

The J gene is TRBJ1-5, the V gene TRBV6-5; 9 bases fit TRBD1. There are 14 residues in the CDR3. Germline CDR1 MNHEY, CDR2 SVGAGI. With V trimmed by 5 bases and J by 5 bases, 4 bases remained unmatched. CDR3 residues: CASSRTGVDQPQHF. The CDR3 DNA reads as TGTGCCAGCAGTCGGACAGGGGTGGATCAGCCCCAGCATTTT.

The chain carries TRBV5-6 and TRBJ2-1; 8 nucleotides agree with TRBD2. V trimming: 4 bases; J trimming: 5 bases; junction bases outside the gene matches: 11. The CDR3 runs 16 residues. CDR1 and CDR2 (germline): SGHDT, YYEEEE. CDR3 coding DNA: TGTGCCAGCAGCCCCCCCGGCGGGAGGTTTGACAATGAGCAGTTCTTC. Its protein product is CASSPPGGRFDNEQFF.

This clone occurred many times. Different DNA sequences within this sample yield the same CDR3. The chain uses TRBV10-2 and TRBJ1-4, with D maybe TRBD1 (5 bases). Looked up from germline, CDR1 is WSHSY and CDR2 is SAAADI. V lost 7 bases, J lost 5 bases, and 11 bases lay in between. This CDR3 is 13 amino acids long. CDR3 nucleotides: TGCGCCAGCACTGGACATCTGAATGAAAAACTGTTTTTT. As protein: CASTGHLNEKLFF.

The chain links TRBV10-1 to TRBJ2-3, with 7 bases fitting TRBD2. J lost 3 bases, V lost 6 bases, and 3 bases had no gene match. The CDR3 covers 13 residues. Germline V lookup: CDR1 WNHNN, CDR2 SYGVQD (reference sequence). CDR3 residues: CASREAGTDTQYF. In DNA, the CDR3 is TGCGCCAGCAGGGAAGCGGGAACAGATACGCAGTATTTT.

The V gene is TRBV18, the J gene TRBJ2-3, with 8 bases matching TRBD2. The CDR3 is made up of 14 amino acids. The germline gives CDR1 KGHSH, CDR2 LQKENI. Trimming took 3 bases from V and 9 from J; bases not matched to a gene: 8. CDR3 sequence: CASSPLREGTTQYF. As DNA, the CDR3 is TGTGCCAGCTCACCCCTCCGGGAGGGGACGACGCAGTATTTT.

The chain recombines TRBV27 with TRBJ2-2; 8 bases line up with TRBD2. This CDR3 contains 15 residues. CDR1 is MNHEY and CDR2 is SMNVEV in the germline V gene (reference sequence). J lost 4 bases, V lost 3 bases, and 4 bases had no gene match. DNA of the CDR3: TGTGCCAGCAGTTTTAAAGCGGGGGCCACCGGGGAGCTGTTTTTT. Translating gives CASSFKAGATGELFF.

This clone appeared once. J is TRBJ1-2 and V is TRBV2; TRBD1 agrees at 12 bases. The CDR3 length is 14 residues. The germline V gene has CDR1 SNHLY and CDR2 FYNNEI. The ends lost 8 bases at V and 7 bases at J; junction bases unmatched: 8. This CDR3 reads CASGGDRGLLGYTF. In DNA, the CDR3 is TGTGCCAGCGGGGGGGACAGGGGGCTGCTTGGCTACACCTTC.

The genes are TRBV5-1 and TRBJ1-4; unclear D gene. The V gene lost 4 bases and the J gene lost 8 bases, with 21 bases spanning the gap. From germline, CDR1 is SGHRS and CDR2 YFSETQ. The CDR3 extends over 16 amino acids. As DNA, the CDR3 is TGCGCCAGCAGCGGACCCTCAGAGGGATCGGGAGAAAAACTGTTTTTT. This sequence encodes CASSGPSEGSGEKLFF.

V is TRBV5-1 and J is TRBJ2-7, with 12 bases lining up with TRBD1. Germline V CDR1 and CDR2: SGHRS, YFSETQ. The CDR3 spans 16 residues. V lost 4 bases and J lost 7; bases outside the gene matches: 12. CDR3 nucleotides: TGCGCCAGCAGCCCGGCAGGGACAGGGGGCATAGGGGAGCAGTACGTC. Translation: CASSPAGTGGIGEQYV.

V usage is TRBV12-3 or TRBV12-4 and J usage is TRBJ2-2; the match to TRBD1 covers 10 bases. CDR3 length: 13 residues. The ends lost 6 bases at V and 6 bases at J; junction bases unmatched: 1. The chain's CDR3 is CASRTGGPGELFF. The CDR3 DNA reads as TGTGCCAGCAGGACAGGGGGCCCCGGGGAGCTGTTTTTT.

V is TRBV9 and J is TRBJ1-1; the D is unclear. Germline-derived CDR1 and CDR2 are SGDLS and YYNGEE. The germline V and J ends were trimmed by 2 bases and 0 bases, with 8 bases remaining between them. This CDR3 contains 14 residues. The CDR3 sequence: CASSVGKMNTEAFF. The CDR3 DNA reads TGTGCCAGCAGCGTTGGCAAGATGAACACTGAAGCTTTCTTT.

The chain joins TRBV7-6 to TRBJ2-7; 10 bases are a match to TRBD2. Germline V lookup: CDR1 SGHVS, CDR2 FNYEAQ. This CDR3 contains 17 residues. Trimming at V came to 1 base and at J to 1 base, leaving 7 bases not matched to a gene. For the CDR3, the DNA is TGTGCCAGCAGCTTAGAGGTCTCTAGCGGGAGTTCCTACGAGCAGTACTTC. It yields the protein CASSLEVSSGSSYEQYF.

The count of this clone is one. CDR3 protein: CASRALRDNYYEQYV. As DNA, the CDR3 is TGTGCCAGCAGGGCCCTCCGGGACAACTATTACGAGCAGTACGTC. This rearrangement joins TRBV2 to TRBJ2-7; TRBD1 is a possible D gene (6 bases). Trimming pared 6 bases from V and 4 bases from J, leaving 19 bases between. Germline CDR1 reads SNHLY; CDR2 reads FYNNEI. The CDR3 covers 15 residues.

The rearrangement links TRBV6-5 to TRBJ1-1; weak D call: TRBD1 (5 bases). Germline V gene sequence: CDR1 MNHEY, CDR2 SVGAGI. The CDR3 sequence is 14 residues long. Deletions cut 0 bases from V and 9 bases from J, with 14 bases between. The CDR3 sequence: CASSYSKGTTQAFF. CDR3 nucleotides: TGTGCCAGCAGTTACTCGAAGGGGACTACACAAGCTTTCTTT.

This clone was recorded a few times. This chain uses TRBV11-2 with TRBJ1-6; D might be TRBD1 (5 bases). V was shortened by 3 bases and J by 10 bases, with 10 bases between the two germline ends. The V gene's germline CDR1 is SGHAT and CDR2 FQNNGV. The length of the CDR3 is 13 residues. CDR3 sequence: CASSLAGMSPLHF. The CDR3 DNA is TGTGCCAGCAGCTTGGCAGGGATGTCACCCCTCCACTTT.